A single sample is the source of the 19 T cell receptor beta chains below, sequenced in a study of cytomegalovirus exposure and HLA in healthy donors. Repertoires were generated with immunoSEQ multiplex PCR, while TCRdb's copy carries only in-frame clones and drops some. The table includes about 140,000 clones, approximately 84% detected once. Sequencing was done on a sample of PBMCs. These receptors all stem from a woman aged 30 to 39 in good health and CMV-seronegative.

The V and J genes are TRBV9 and TRBJ2-5; no clear D. Trimming removed 3 bases from V and 5 bases from J, with 8 bases in between. CDR1 is SGDLS and CDR2 is YYNGEE in the germline V gene. The CDR3 spans 12 residues. The CDR3 region is CASSANLETQYF. The CDR3 DNA is TGTGCCAGCAGCGCCAATTTGGAGACCCAGTACTTC.

V is TRBV29-1 and J is TRBJ2-1; 7 bases match TRBD2. The CDR3 covers 15 residues. Germline V gives CDR1 SQVTM, CDR2 ANQGSEA. J lost 0 bases, V lost 6 bases, and 8 bases had no gene match. The CDR3 DNA reads as TGCAGCGTAGGCGGGGAGGGGAGCTCCTACAATGAGCAGTTCTTC. It encodes CSVGGEGSSYNEQFF.

This rearrangement joins TRBV7-9 to TRBJ1-2; TRBD1 matches at 7 bases. V dropped 3 bases and J dropped 0; count of bases not matched to a gene: 4. The CDR3 spans 15 residues. Looked up from germline, CDR1 is SEHNR and CDR2 is FQNEAQ (reference sequence). CDR3 sequence reads: CASSFGDRSNYGYTF. CDR3 coding DNA: TGTGCCAGCAGCTTCGGGGACAGATCTAACTATGGCTACACCTTC.

The gene calls are TRBV4-1 and TRBJ1-1; D perhaps matches TRBD1 (5 bases). Deletions cut 0 bases from V and 4 bases from J, with 12 bases between. The germline V gene has CDR1 MGHRA and CDR2 YSYEKL. The length of the CDR3 is 15 residues. CDR3 sequence reads: CASSQDRWGGTEAFF. For the CDR3, the DNA is TGCGCCAGCAGCCAAGATCGGTGGGGGGGCACTGAAGCTTTCTTT.

The rearrangement joins TRBV10-3 to TRBJ2-2, with 9 nucleotides matching TRBD1. With V trimmed by 5 bases and J by 5 bases, 12 bases remained unmatched. This CDR3 spans 17 amino acids. Per germline, CDR1 ENHRY and CDR2 SYGVKD. The CDR3 is CAISPTPPGQGTGELFF. The CDR3 region has the DNA TGTGCCATCAGTCCAACACCCCCGGGACAGGGAACCGGGGAGCTGTTTTTT.

J is TRBJ2-2 and V is TRBV5-1, with D tentatively TRBD1 (6 bases). V gave up 0 bases and J gave up 1 base, with 7 bases separating them. Germline V gives CDR1 SGHRS, CDR2 YFSETQ. The CDR3 extends over 15 amino acids. For the CDR3, the DNA is TGCGCCAGCAGCTTGGCACAGGGGAACACCGGGGAGCTGTTTTTT. Encoded protein: CASSLAQGNTGELFF.

The genes are TRBV15 and TRBJ1-1; 7 nucleotides match TRBD1. The V segment lost 4 bases and the J segment 4 bases; nucleotides outside the gene matches: 9. The CDR3 extends over 15 amino acids. The V gene's germline CDR1 is LNHNV and CDR2 YYDKDF (reference sequence). The CDR3 reads CATSIYRGRGTEAFF. The CDR3 nucleotides read TGTGCCACCAGCATTTACAGGGGACGGGGCACTGAAGCTTTCTTT.

The chain is built from TRBV4-1 and TRBJ2-7; no clear D gene. Germline V gene sequence: CDR1 MGHRA, CDR2 YSYEKL. This CDR3 has 13 amino acids. V gave up 2 bases and J gave up 3 bases, with 8 bases separating them. This chain's CDR3 is CASSQTEIYEQYF. CDR3 bases: TGCGCCAGCAGCCAAACAGAGATCTACGAGCAGTACTTC.

This clone occurred once. The chain recombines TRBV5-1 with TRBJ1-1, with unresolved D. The CDR3 contains 13 residues. Deletions cut 6 bases from V and 5 bases from J, with 14 bases between. The germline gives CDR1 SGHRS, CDR2 YFSETQ. CDR3 sequence (DNA): TGCGCCAGCACGCGTACCCCGACTACTGAAGCTTTCTTT. It is translated as CASTRTPTTEAFF.

The V call is TRBV28, the J call TRBJ2-1; D gene unclear. The CDR3 has 13 amino acids. Germline V lookup: CDR1 MDHEN, CDR2 SYDVKM. V lost 7 bases and J lost 4, with 11 bases in between. CDR3 coding DNA: TGTGCCAGCACCCGGCAGGTATACAATGAGCAGTTCTTC. Translated: CASTRQVYNEQFF.

Only one count was recorded for this clone. The CDR3 reads CASSMTQVYNEQFF. The DNA for the CDR3 is TGTGCCAGTAGTATGACGCAGGTCTACAATGAGCAGTTCTTC. The gene calls are TRBV19 and TRBJ2-1; no reliable D call. CDR3 length: 14 amino acids. Per the germline V gene, CDR1 is LNHDA and CDR2 is SQIVND (reference sequence). Trimming took 3 bases from V and 3 from J, leaving 9 bases between them.

The chain combines TRBV2 with TRBJ2-7, with 9 bases matching TRBD2. The CDR3 sequence is 14 residues long. Germline assignment: CDR1 SNHLY and CDR2 FYNNEI. The CDR3 reads CASWGGGGSYEQYF. CDR3 nucleotide sequence: TGTGCAAGCTGGGGCGGGGGGGGCTCCTACGAGCAGTACTTC. Full variable domain (remainder filled in from reference TRBV2 and TRBJ2-7): EPEVTQTPSHQVTQMGQEVILRCVPISNHLYFYWYRQILGQKVEFLVSFYNNEISEKSEIFDDQFSVERPDGSNFTLKIRSTKLEDSAMYFCASWGGGGSYEQYFGPGTRLTVT.

The rearrangement links TRBV9 to TRBJ1-5, with 9 bases identical to TRBD1. CDR1 is SGDLS, CDR2 YYNGEE, per germline. V lost 4 bases and J lost 1; bases outside the gene matches: 3. The CDR3 contains 15 residues. This CDR3 is CASSQGTGSNQPQHF. Here the CDR3 DNA reads TGTGCCAGCAGCCAGGGGACAGGGAGCAATCAGCCCCAGCATTTT.

V and J are TRBV7-8 and TRBJ1-2, with 7 positions matching TRBD1. J lost 8 bases, V lost 4 bases, and 13 bases had no gene match. In germline, CDR1 is SGHVS, CDR2 FQNEAQ. The CDR3 extends over 15 amino acids. CDR3 sequence: CASSSYRGPLRGYTF. The CDR3 DNA reads TGTGCCAGCAGCTCGTACAGGGGACCCCTAAGAGGCTACACCTTC.

CDR3: CASQGGRNTGELFF. The CDR3 DNA sequence: TGTGCCAGCCAAGGGGGCCGGAACACCGGGGAGCTGTTTTTT. The chain uses TRBV28 and TRBJ2-2, with TRBD1 matching 7 bases. Germline CDR1 reads MDHEN; CDR2 reads SYDVKM. CDR3 length: 14 amino acids. Germline trimming cut 8 bases from V and 1 base from J; bases unmatched to any gene: 4.

The V and J genes are TRBV5-1 and TRBJ2-1, with TRBD1 matching 9 bases. Trimming cost V 4 bases and J 5 bases; bases outside gene matches: 1. The CDR3 has 13 residues. CDR1 and CDR2 from the germline V gene are SGHRS and YFSETQ. Here the CDR3 reads CASSRDRDNEQFF. The CDR3 DNA reads TGCGCCAGCAGCCGGGACAGGGACAATGAGCAGTTCTTC.

The chain recombines TRBV27 with TRBJ2-7; 11 nucleotides align to TRBD1. The germline gives CDR1 MNHEY, CDR2 SMNVEV (reference sequence). The CDR3 is made up of 12 amino acids. Trimming took 11 bases from V and 5 from J; bases not matched to a gene: 5. This CDR3 is CACGQGAHEQYF. DNA for the CDR3: TGTGCCTGCGGACAGGGGGCACACGAGCAGTACTTC.

The chain joins TRBV5-1 to TRBJ2-5, with D tentatively TRBD1 (5 bases). The V gene lost 4 bases and the J gene lost 2 bases, with 9 bases spanning the gap. Germline loops: CDR1 SGHRS, CDR2 YFSETQ. The length of the CDR3 is 13 residues. The CDR3, as DNA: TGCGCCAGCAGCAAACAGGTACAAGAGACCCAGTACTTC. As protein: CASSKQVQETQYF.

The V call is TRBV27, the J call TRBJ2-3; TRBD2 matches 7 bases. The CDR3 sequence is 13 residues long. Germline CDR1 MNHEY, CDR2 SMNVEV (reference sequence). V shed 6 bases and J 1 base; nucleotides not matched to a gene: 1. CDR3 coding DNA: TGTGCCAGCAGGGCGGGAGGCACAGATACGCAGTATTTT. This encodes CASRAGGTDTQYF.